A selection of T cell receptor beta chains follows, all from one sample in a study of cytomegalovirus exposure and HLA in healthy donors. Libraries were prepared by immunoSEQ multiplex PCR; TCRdb keeps only in-frame clonotypes and omits some of them. In all, the sample yields some 130,000 clones. Input material: PBMCs. These receptor sequences come from a woman aged 40 to 49 in good health and CMV-seropositive. Both conserved end residues are part of each CDR3. D genes are given only for firm matches.

J gene	V gene	D gene	CDR3 DNA	CDR3 protein
TRBJ1-1	TRBV11-2	NA	TGTGCCAGCAGCTTCTTAGCACCCGGGGGTATCACTGAAGCTTTCTTT	CASSFLAPGGITEAFF
TRBJ1-1	TRBV30	TRBD1	TGTGCCTGGAGTGCTTGGGACAGTGAAGCTTTCTTT	CAWSAWDSEAFF
TRBJ1-5	TRBV30	NA	TGTGCCTGGAGTGCCGGGACCGAGGAGGGTCAGCCCCAGCATTTT	CAWSAGTEEGQPQHF
TRBJ2-1	TRBV18	NA	TGTGCCAGCTCACGTGTCCGCAATGAGCAGTTCTTC	CASSRVRNEQFF
TRBJ2-3	TRBV7-9	TRBD2	TGTGCCAGCAGCCGACTAGCGGGAGATCTGGATACGCAGTATTTT	CASSRLAGDLDTQYF
TRBJ1-3	TRBV5-8	NA	TGTGCCAGCAGCTTCCGGGATCCTCGCTCTGGAAACACCATATATTTT	CASSFRDPRSGNTIYF
TRBJ2-3	TRBV19	TRBD2	TGTGCCAGTAGTATGGTAGCGGGAGGGATTCGGACAGATACGCAGTATTTT	CASSMVAGGIRTDTQYF
TRBJ2-7	TRBV4-1	TRBD2	TGCGCCAGCAGCCATCCAGGGGATGCGGGAGGCTACGAGCAGTACTTC	CASSHPGDAGGYEQYF
TRBJ1-1	TRBV4-3	NA	TGCGCCAGCAGCCAGCCGGGGGGTACTGAAGCTTTCTTT	CASSQPGGTEAFF
TRBJ1-1	TRBV5-1	TRBD1	TGCGCCAGCAGCTTGGTGCGGGGGACAGGGGGAGGAACTGAAGCTTTCTTT	CASSLVRGTGGGTEAFF
TRBJ2-1	TRBV5-4	TRBD2	TGTGCCAGCAGCTTCGGACTAGCGCCCCGCAATGAGCAGTTCTTC	CASSFGLAPRNEQFF
TRBJ2-3	TRBV6-5	NA	TGTGCCAGCAGCCCACTAGGGTTGGGCCCGGATACGCAGTATTTT	CASSPLGLGPDTQYF
TRBJ1-4	TRBV7-3	TRBD1	TGTGCCAGCAGCTTACTTCCCCTTAGACAGGGTGGAAATGAAAAACTGTTTTTT	CASSLLPLRQGGNEKLFF
TRBJ2-1	TRBV11-3	TRBD2	TGTGCCAGCTGCCGGGAGGGGGGGGATGAGCAGTTCTTC	CASCREGGDEQFF
TRBJ1-2	TRBV7-4	NA	TGTGCCAGCAGCTCCCCGGACAGCTATGGCTACACCTTC	CASSSPDSYGYTF
TRBJ2-3	TRBV10-3	TRBD2	TGTGCCAGCACTAGCGGCATTACTAGCACAGATACGCAGTATTTT	CASTSGITSTDTQYF
TRBJ1-5	TRBV7-9	NA	TGTGCCAGCAGCTCAGAACAGGGTTATCAGCCCCAGCATTTT	CASSSEQGYQPQHF
TRBJ1-1	TRBV27	TRBD1	TGTGCCAGCGGGACGGGACAGGGAACTGAAGCTTTCTTT	CASGTGQGTEAFF
TRBJ2-1	TRBV7-9	NA	TGTGCCAGCAGCCCGTCTCTCCCAGTGGGTGGAGGTGAGCAGTTCTTC	CASSPSLPVGGGEQFF
TRBJ2-5	TRBV2	NA	TGTGCCAGCAGAGGTCTGACAGGCCCATCCGGGGCCCAGTACTTC	CASRGLTGPSGAQYF
TRBJ2-1	TRBV27	NA	TGTGCCAGCAGTTTTCGGCAGGGAACCCCCTACAATGAGCAGTTCTTC	CASSFRQGTPYNEQFF
TRBJ1-1	TRBV27	NA	TGTGCCAGCAGTTTAAGGGCGCAGGGAACTGAAGCTTTCTTT	CASSLRAQGTEAFF
TRBJ2-7	TRBV7-2	NA	TGTGCCAGCAGCTTATCCGAGGGATTCTACGAGCAGTACTTC	CASSLSEGFYEQYF
TRBJ1-6	TRBV14	NA	TGTGCCAGCAGCCTGCGGGACGGGTCCTATAATTCACCCCTCCACTTT	CASSLRDGSYNSPLHF
TRBJ2-7	TRBV28	NA	TGTGCCAGCAGTGTCCCAGGGCGACGCTACGAGCAGTACTTC	CASSVPGRRYEQYF
TRBJ1-2	TRBV7-2	NA	TGTGCCAGCAGCTTAAGGGGTAGGGCATCACAAAGCTATGGCTACACCTTC	CASSLRGRASQSYGYTF
TRBJ2-7	TRBV7-6	TRBD1	TGTGCCAGCAGCTCCCGACAGGGCAAAAACTACGAGCAGTACTTC	CASSSRQGKNYEQYF
TRBJ1-5	TRBV5-1	TRBD1	TGCGCCAGCAGCTACACAGGGGGTCAGCCCCAGCATTTT	CASSYTGGQPQHF
TRBJ2-5	TRBV2	NA	TGTGCCAGCAGTGGAGACAACCAAGAGACCCAGTACTTC	CASSGDNQETQYF
TRBJ2-7	TRBV5-1	NA	TGCGCCAGCAGTTCGGGCTCCGTCGGGGGTACCTACGAGCAGTACTTC	CASSSGSVGGTYEQYF
TRBJ2-2	TRBV6-1	NA	TGTGCCAGCAGTGCGCTAGCAACCGGGGAGCTGTTTTTT	CASSALATGELFF
TRBJ1-3	TRBV7-6	TRBD1	TGTGCCAGCAGCTCCGTTGACAGGGCGGGTTGGAACACCATATATTTT	CASSSVDRAGWNTIYF
TRBJ2-1	TRBV11-3	NA	TGTGCCAGCAGCCCCATCTTCGGTAATGAGCAGTTCTTC	CASSPIFGNEQFF
TRBJ2-3	TRBV19	TRBD2	TGTGCCAGTGGGTTAGCGGGAGCTGGAGATACGCAGTATTTT	CASGLAGAGDTQYF
TRBJ2-7	TRBV7-8	TRBD1	TGTGCCAGCACTTCCGTTGGGGACAGCACCTACGAGCAGTACTTC	CASTSVGDSTYEQYF
TRBJ1-2	TRBV9	TRBD1	TGTGCCAGCAGCCTCCGACAGGGTACGGGCTACACCTTC	CASSLRQGTGYTF
TRBJ2-1	TRBV11-1	NA	TGTGCCAGCACCCAACAGGGTTCGAATGAGCAGTTCTTC	CASTQQGSNEQFF
TRBJ2-1	TRBV6-6	NA	TGTGCCAGCAGTTACTTCGTGGCACCCCACAATGAGCAGTTCTTC	CASSYFVAPHNEQFF
TRBJ1-1	TRBV9	TRBD1	TGTGCCAGCAGCGTAGGGGACAGTTTGACTGAAGCTTTCTTT	CASSVGDSLTEAFF
TRBJ1-4	TRBV6-1	TRBD1	TGTGCCAGCAGTGATCCGACAGGGGGGGAAAAACTGTTTTTT	CASSDPTGGEKLFF
TRBJ2-6	TRBV7-8	TRBD2	TGTGCCGCGGCGGGGGGCGGTGGTGGGGCCAACGTCCTGACTTTC	CAAAGGGGGANVLTF
TRBJ2-3	TRBV25-1	NA	TGTGCCAGCAACTCACAGGGAACTAGCACAGATACGCAGTATTTT	CASNSQGTSTDTQYF
TRBJ1-6	TRBV6-5	TRBD1	TGTGCCAGCGGGGACAGGGGGTCTTATAATTCACCCCTCCACTTT	CASGDRGSYNSPLHF
TRBJ1-5	TRBV19	TRBD1	TGTGCCAGCAGGCGAGACAGGGGCGGCAATCAGCCCCAGCATTTT	CASRRDRGGNQPQHF
TRBJ2-3	TRBV5-3	TRBD2	TGTGCCAGAAGCTCCACTAGCGGCCCCACAGATACGCAGTATTTT	CARSSTSGPTDTQYF